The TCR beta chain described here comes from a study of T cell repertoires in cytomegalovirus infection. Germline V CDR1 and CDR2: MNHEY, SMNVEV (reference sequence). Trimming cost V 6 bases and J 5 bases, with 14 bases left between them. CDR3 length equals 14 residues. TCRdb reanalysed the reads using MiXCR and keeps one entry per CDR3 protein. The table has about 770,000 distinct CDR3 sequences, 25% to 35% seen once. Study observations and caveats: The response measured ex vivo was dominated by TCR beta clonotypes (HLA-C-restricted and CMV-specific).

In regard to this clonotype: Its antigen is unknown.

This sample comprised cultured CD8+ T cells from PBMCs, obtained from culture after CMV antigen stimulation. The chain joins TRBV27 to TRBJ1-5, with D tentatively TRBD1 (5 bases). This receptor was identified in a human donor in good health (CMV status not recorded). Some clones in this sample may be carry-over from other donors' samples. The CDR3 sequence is CASRPGGDHQPQHF. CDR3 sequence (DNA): TGTGCCAGCAGGCCGGGTGGGGACCATCAGCCCCAGCATTTT.